This TCR beta chain stems from a study of blood T cell repertoires in COVID-19. The CDR3 is made up of 17 amino acids. With V trimmed by 0 bases and J by 5 bases, 7 bases remained unmatched. CDR1 and CDR2 (germline): WSHSY, SAAADI. Profiled with immunoSEQ multiplex PCR; TCRdb holds only in-frame clones, not every one. The table includes some 56,000 clones, 89% detected once. This clonotype originated in an older woman with COVID-19, enrolled during active disease. The sequencing sample was made of peripheral blood. The rearrangement joins TRBV10-2 to TRBJ2-1; TRBD2 matches 10 bases. CDR3 nucleotide sequence: TGCGCCAGCAGTGAGTCCCCGGCCGGGACTAGCGACAATGAGCAGTTCTTC. This translates into CASSESPAGTSDNEQFF.